The 9 T cell receptor beta chains listed next were all sequenced from one sample in a study of cytotoxic CD8 clonotypes in ibrutinib-treated CLL. The assay was immunoSEQ multiplex PCR, and TCRdb's table has in-frame clones only and misses some. The sample includes over 120,000 clones, around 82% seen only once; the top ten take around 7.6%. Specimen: PBMCs, collected after 36 months of ibrutinib treatment. Every receptor here comes from a human donor with chronic lymphocytic leukemia.

The gene calls are TRBV10-1 and TRBJ2-5, with D maybe TRBD1 (6 bases). Germline V gene data show CDR1 as WNHNN and CDR2 as SYGVQD (reference sequence). The CDR3 loop spans 13 amino acids. Trimming removed 5 bases from V and 3 bases from J, with 10 bases in between. CDR3 nucleotide sequence: TGCGCCAGCAGTCCCCGGGACAAAGAGACCCAGTACTTC. This codes for CASSPRDKETQYF.

V and J are TRBV10-3 and TRBJ2-3; 7 nucleotides agree with TRBD2. Germline V gene sequence: CDR1 ENHRY, CDR2 SYGVKD. The V and J ends lost 11 bases and 0 bases, in that order; junction bases with no gene match: 8. The CDR3 is 14 residues long. CDR3: CAAGGGSSTDTQYF. CDR3 nucleotides: TGTGCCGCCGGCGGCGGGAGTAGCACAGATACGCAGTATTTT.

The rearrangement uses TRBV7-7 and TRBJ2-5; 7 bases match TRBD1. Unmatched junction bases numbered 7, after V lost 5 bases and J lost 4 bases. Germline assignment: CDR1 SSHAT and CDR2 FNYEAQ (reference sequence). The CDR3 length is 14 residues. The CDR3 sequence: CASSLDRALETQYF. The CDR3 coding sequence is TGTGCCAGCAGCCTAGACAGGGCGTTAGAGACCCAGTACTTC.

The rearrangement uses TRBV9 and TRBJ1-3, with D unclear. V lost 1 base and J 2 bases, leaving 16 bases between the germline ends. Per the germline V gene, CDR1 is SGDLS and CDR2 is YYNGEE. The CDR3 runs to 17 residues. CDR3 nucleotides: TGTGCCAGCAGCGTATCTAACCGGGGTCGGACTGGAAACACCATATATTTT. Translation: CASSVSNRGRTGNTIYF.

This chain links TRBV2 with TRBJ2-1; 8 bases match TRBD2. Looked up from germline, CDR1 is SNHLY and CDR2 is FYNNEI. This CDR3 comprises 15 residues. The V and J ends lost 7 bases and 1 base, in that order; junction bases with no gene match: 6. The CDR3 protein is CASKGTSRSYNEQFF. CDR3 DNA: TGTGCCAGCAAAGGGACTAGTCGTTCCTACAATGAGCAGTTCTTC.

V usage is TRBV6-5 and J usage is TRBJ1-3, with 7 bases matching TRBD1. Germline loops: CDR1 MNHEY, CDR2 SVGAGI. The junction had 5 bases not matched to a gene; V was cut back by 2 bases and J by 4 bases. The CDR3 has 15 amino acids. The CDR3 sequence: CASSYTPGQGNTIYF. Here the CDR3 DNA reads TGTGCCAGCAGTTACACTCCGGGACAGGGAAACACCATATATTTT.

This sequence joins TRBV10-3 and TRBJ1-1; no clear D gene. V shed 10 bases and J shed 0 bases, with 15 bases lying between them. This CDR3 comprises 14 residues. CDR1 and CDR2 from the germline V gene are ENHRY and SYGVKD. The CDR3 sequence: CATGPFLMNTEAFF. The CDR3, as DNA: TGTGCCACCGGACCGTTTTTGATGAACACTGAAGCTTTCTTT.

This clone turned up a few times. The V and J genes are TRBV28 and TRBJ2-3, with TRBD2 matching over 12 bases. The CDR3 has 16 amino acids. Germline V gives CDR1 MDHEN, CDR2 SYDVKM. Trimming at V came to 5 bases and at J to 4 bases, leaving 7 bases not matched to a gene. CDR3 sequence (DNA): TGTGCCAGCAGTGACCTAGCGGGGGGGCCCGCAGATACGCAGTATTTT. This gives the protein CASSDLAGGPADTQYF.

On this clone itself: One end of the junction varies from germline; a read error may be responsible. The chain recombines TRBV4-1 with TRBJ1-2; D is uncertain. The CDR3 spans 11 residues. Germline CDR1 MGHRA, CDR2 YSYEKL. The CDR3 DNA reads TGTGCCAGCAGCCAAGACTATGGCTACACCTTC. Its protein is CASSQDYGYTF.